The rows below give T cell receptor beta chains drawn from one sample of a study of cytotoxic CD8 clonotypes in ibrutinib-treated CLL. Clones were sequenced by immunoSEQ multiplex PCR, and TCRdb holds only the in-frame ones, with some missing. The repertoire has roughly 150,000 clones, about 80% of them found once; the top ten carry less than 6%. The sample consisted of PBMCs, taken after 24 months of ibrutinib treatment. The receptors here all came from a human donor with chronic lymphocytic leukemia. The CDR3 runs from the conserved cysteine through the conserved F or W. The order of the fields is J gene, CDR3 length, V gene, D gene, clone size, CDR3 protein, CDR3 DNA. The D gene is left open where the match is weak. Size is stated for part of the rows, as once, few or many counts, or as a class when the clone is expanded.

TRBJ2-7	15	TRBV7-2	-	-	CASSPTVGRNYEQYF	TGTGCCAGCAGCCCGACCGTGGGAAGGAACTACGAGCAGTACTTC
TRBJ2-3	14	TRBV6-5	TRBD1	-	CASSPDRAFDTQYF	TGTGCCAGCAGCCCGGACAGGGCCTTCGATACGCAGTATTTT
TRBJ2-3	15	TRBV30	TRBD2	-	CAWRPGGGRTDTQYF	TGTGCCTGGAGGCCCGGGGGCGGGAGGACAGATACGCAGTATTTT
TRBJ2-7	15	TRBV2	-	few	CASSEGLFGVYEQYF	TGTGCCAGCAGTGAAGGCCTATTTGGGGTCTACGAGCAGTACTTC
TRBJ2-7	13	TRBV28	-	many	CASSLPSTHEQYF	TGTGCCAGCAGTTTACCTTCCACCCACGAGCAGTACTTC
TRBJ1-4	10	TRBV7-8	-	-	CASSLQGLIF	TGTGCCAGCAGCTTGCAGGGGTTAATTTTT
TRBJ1-5	14	TRBV6-5	-	few	CASWNGEILQPQHF	TGTGCCAGCTGGAACGGCGAGATTTTACAGCCCCAGCATTTT
TRBJ1-1	14	TRBV19	-	-	CASRGSRRSLEAFF	TGTGCCAGTAGAGGTTCGCGGCGGAGCCTTGAAGCTTTCTTT
TRBJ1-4	13	TRBV6-1	-	once	CATVRANSEKLFF	TGTGCCACGGTCCGGGCGAACAGTGAAAAACTGTTTTTT
TRBJ1-2	13	TRBV12-5	TRBD1	-	CASGGQGIYGYTF	TGTGCTAGTGGTGGACAGGGTATCTATGGCTACACCTTC
TRBJ2-3	15	TRBV5-1	-	-	CASRAGALGTDTQYF	TGCGCCAGCAGGGCGGGGGCTTTGGGCACAGATACGCAGTATTTT
TRBJ2-2	12	TRBV7-3	TRBD1	-	CASGTGAGELFF	TGTGCCAGCGGCACAGGGGCCGGGGAGCTGTTTTTT
TRBJ2-1	15	TRBV7-8	-	-	CASSLDNSRYNEQFF	TGTGCCAGCAGCTTAGATAATAGCAGATACAATGAGCAGTTCTTC
TRBJ2-7	16	TRBV29-1	TRBD2	-	CSVEGDPAGVVDEQYF	TGCAGCGTTGAGGGGGACCCGGCGGGAGTCGTCGACGAGCAGTACTTC
TRBJ2-3	14	TRBV11-3	TRBD1	-	CASSPTGGSHTQYF	TGTGCCAGCAGCCCCACAGGGGGCTCGCATACGCAGTATTTT
TRBJ2-1	17	TRBV5-1	TRBD1	-	CASSPTGGAGVHNEQFF	TGCGCCAGCAGCCCAACAGGGGGCGCTGGGGTCCACAATGAGCAGTTCTTC
TRBJ1-2	14	TRBV5-1	TRBD1	-	CASSSGTGPYGYTF	TGCGCCAGCAGCTCCGGGACAGGGCCCTATGGCTACACCTTC
TRBJ1-1	13	TRBV11-2	-	-	CASSLDQVTEAFF	TGTGCCAGCAGCTTAGATCAGGTCACTGAAGCTTTCTTT
TRBJ1-5	14	TRBV11-2	-	once	CASSLQISNQPQHF	TGTGCCAGCAGCCTACAAATAAGCAATCAGCCCCAGCATTTT
TRBJ2-7	12	TRBV30	-	-	CAWSVTGGEQYF	TGTGCCTGGAGTGTAACAGGTGGCGAGCAGTACTTC
TRBJ1-2	16	TRBV27	TRBD1	few	CASSPFPGQGGYGYTF	TGTGCCAGCAGTCCCTTTCCGGGACAGGGAGGCTATGGCTACACCTTC
TRBJ2-7	14	TRBV12-5	-	-	CASGPDWGNDEQYF	TGTGCTAGTGGGCCTGACTGGGGGAACGACGAGCAGTACTTC
TRBJ2-1	19	TRBV9	TRBD2	-	CASSVDRTSGRPSYNEQFF	TGTGCCAGCAGCGTAGATAGGACTAGCGGGAGGCCCTCCTACAATGAGCAGTTCTTC
TRBJ2-7	17	TRBV7-8	-	-	CASSPLPGVALGGEQYF	TGTGCCAGCAGCCCTTTGCCCGGGGTGGCGTTGGGGGGCGAGCAGTACTTC
TRBJ1-1	14	TRBV27	TRBD1	-	CASSLQGGWTEAFF	TGTGCCAGCAGTCTACAGGGGGGATGGACTGAAGCTTTCTTT
TRBJ1-4	16	TRBV27	TRBD1	-	CASSLATGVGNEKLFF	TGTGCCAGCAGTTTGGCCACAGGGGTCGGGAATGAAAAACTGTTTTTT
TRBJ1-1	14	TRBV5-8	-	-	CASSLGAISSEAFF	TGTGCCAGCAGCTTGGGGGCGATCTCGTCCGAAGCTTTCTTT
TRBJ2-7	14	TRBV7-2	TRBD2	-	CASSFGGRRREQYF	TGTGCCAGCAGCTTTGGCGGGAGGAGGAGGGAGCAGTACTTC
TRBJ2-3	11	TRBV11-2	-	-	CASSWVDTQYF	TGTGCCAGCAGCTGGGTGGATACGCAGTATTTT
TRBJ1-5	16	TRBV19	TRBD1	once	CASSSPGQGGNQPQHF	TGTGCCAGTAGTTCACCAGGACAGGGAGGCAATCAGCCCCAGCATTTT
TRBJ1-6	12	TRBV7-9	-	-	CASMGKGSPLHF	TGTGCCAGCATGGGAAAGGGTTCACCCCTCCACTTT
TRBJ1-1	14	TRBV2	-	once	CASSDSTPDLEAFF	TGTGCCAGCAGTGATTCCACCCCAGACCTTGAAGCTTTCTTT
TRBJ2-7	15	TRBV7-9	TRBD2	-	CASSLEAGRTNEQYF	TGTGCCAGCAGCTTAGAAGCGGGGAGAACAAACGAGCAGTACTTC
TRBJ1-4	13	TRBV18	TRBD1	-	CASSRGTDEKLFF	TGTGCCAGCTCCCGCGGGACAGACGAAAAACTGTTTTTT
TRBJ2-2	13	TRBV27	-	-	CASRAANTGELFF	TGTGCCTCTCGGGCAGCGAACACCGGGGAGCTGTTTTTT
TRBJ1-5	17	TRBV6-4	TRBD1	-	CASSAGGGQGSNQPQHF	TGTGCCAGCAGTGCCGGGGGCGGACAGGGAAGCAATCAGCCCCAGCATTTT
TRBJ1-1	13	TRBV29-1	TRBD1	-	CSVSGQGATEAFF	TGCAGCGTTTCAGGACAGGGAGCCACTGAAGCTTTCTTT
TRBJ2-7	14	TRBV6-6	-	-	CASSLSVGPYEQYF	TGTGCCAGCAGTTTATCGGTAGGTCCCTACGAGCAGTACTTC
TRBJ1-4	13	TRBV28	-	-	CASTTATNEKLFF	TGTGCCAGCACGACAGCAACTAATGAAAAACTGTTTTTT
TRBJ1-1	14	TRBV19	-	-	CASSIAWGATEAFF	TGTGCCAGTAGTATAGCTTGGGGGGCGACTGAAGCTTTCTTT
TRBJ1-2	12	TRBV5-6	TRBD1	-	CASSSGQVGYTF	TGTGCCAGCAGCTCTGGACAGGTGGGCTACACCTTC
TRBJ2-1	17	TRBV5-8	TRBD2	-	CASSLHRTSGGPNEQFF	TGTGCCAGCAGCTTGCACCGAACTAGCGGGGGGCCTAATGAGCAGTTCTTC
TRBJ2-3	16	TRBV6-5	-	-	CASSYSGRQMTDTQYF	TGTGCCAGCAGTTACTCAGGCAGGCAGATGACAGATACGCAGTATTTT
TRBJ1-5	16	TRBV15	-	few	CATSRDPDGYNQPQHF	TGTGCCACCAGCAGAGATCCCGACGGGTACAATCAGCCCCAGCATTTT
TRBJ2-7	14	TRBV7-8	TRBD2	-	CASSSLAGGYEQYF	TGTGCCAGCAGCTCACTAGCGGGAGGGTACGAGCAGTACTTC
TRBJ1-2	15	TRBV4-1	TRBD1	-	CASSQIGQGQGRYTF	TGCGCCAGCAGCCAGATAGGACAGGGGCAAGGTCGCTACACCTTC
TRBJ1-3	14	TRBV4-2	-	-	CASSQEISGNTIYF	TGTGCCAGCAGCCAGGAAATCTCTGGAAACACCATATATTTT
TRBJ2-7	14	TRBV28	-	-	CASIAGRAPYEQYF	TGTGCCAGCATAGCCGGGAGAGCCCCCTACGAGCAGTACTTC
TRBJ2-1	16	TRBV7-8	TRBD1	few	CASSLWTGSSYNEQFF	TGTGCCAGCAGCCTCTGGACAGGGAGCTCCTACAATGAGCAGTTCTTC
TRBJ2-3	15	TRBV6-1	-	-	CASSDGIGGTDTQYF	TGTGCCAGCAGTGATGGGATAGGGGGGACAGATACGCAGTATTTT
TRBJ2-5	14	TRBV6-5	TRBD1	-	CASSWDRVRETQYF	TGTGCCAGCAGCTGGGACAGGGTAAGGGAGACCCAGTACTTC
TRBJ2-7	17	TRBV18	TRBD1	-	CASSPPLGTGGSYEQYF	TGTGCCAGCTCACCACCGTTAGGGACAGGGGGTTCCTACGAGCAGTACTTC
TRBJ2-1	17	TRBV30	-	-	CAWSGPGPPSPYNEQFF	TGTGCCTGGAGTGGCCCGGGTCCCCCATCACCCTACAATGAGCAGTTCTTC
TRBJ2-7	15	TRBV27	-	-	CASSLGQGISYEQYF	TGTGCCAGCAGTTTAGGGCAGGGGATCTCCTACGAGCAGTACTTC
TRBJ1-5	13	TRBV7-9	-	-	CASSFSPDQPQHF	TGTGCCAGCAGCTTTAGTCCCGATCAGCCCCAGCATTTT